This T cell receptor beta chain was identified during a study of STAT5B mutations in CD4+ large granular lymphocyte leukemia. Using immunoSEQ multiplex PCR, the repertoire was profiled, and TCRdb retains in-frame clones only, with some absent. Among over 25,000 clones listed, around 85% were seen once. Germline trimming cut 5 bases from V and 0 bases from J; bases unmatched to any gene: 4. Germline lookup yields CDR1 MDHEN and CDR2 SYDVKM. CDR3 length equals 14 residues. V and J are TRBV28 and TRBJ2-7; 7 bases fit TRBD2. The sample comprised CD4+ T cells from blood buffy coats. The TCR was taken from a human donor in good health. Here the CDR3 reads CASSRAGSSYEQYF. CDR3 DNA sequence: TGTGCCAGCAGTCGAGCGGGAAGCTCCTACGAGCAGTACTTC.